This T cell receptor (beta chain) was sequenced in a study of cytomegalovirus exposure and HLA in healthy donors. The CDR3 has 15 amino acids. CDR1 and CDR2 from the germline V gene are MGHDK and SYGVNS. V was clipped by 2 bases and J by 6 bases; unmatched bases: 6. In this sample, this clone turned up a few times. 60 Vbeta and 13 Jbeta primers were used in PCR. Sequencing was performed with immunoSEQ multiplex PCR; in TCRdb, only in-frame clones are kept and a portion is missing. The sample shows more than 100,000 clones, around four fifths of them seen only once. V is TRBV25-1 and J is TRBJ1-1; TRBD1 aligns across 10 bases. This TCR came from a man between 40 and 49 years old in good health and CMV-seronegative. The source material was PBMCs. The CDR3 loop reads CASSEPDRGLPEAFF. The CDR3 DNA is TGTGCCAGCAGTGAACCGGACAGGGGGTTGCCTGAAGCTTTCTTT.